The rows below give T cell receptor beta chains drawn from one sample of a study of T cell responses to AZD1222 COVID-19 vaccine. Repertoires were generated with immunoSEQ multiplex PCR, while TCRdb's copy carries only in-frame clones and drops some. The table has 95,000 to 150,000 clones, about 91% seen once. The sequenced sample was peripheral blood, obtained on day 0 of AZD1222 vaccination. The receptors stem from an adult in good health. Each CDR3 is given with its conserved first and last residue. Fields, in order: V gene, CDR3 protein.

V: TRBV15; CDR3: CATSRVPQGNSPLHF
V: TRBV3-1/TRBV3-2; CDR3: CASSQELQSGTEAFF
V: TRBV10-3; CDR3: CAISGTSDGEQFF
V: TRBV4-1; CDR3: CASSQVLLRVDYEQYF
V: TRBV6-6; CDR3: CASSPQDRGQTEAFF
V: TRBV6-2/TRBV6-3; CDR3: CASGQGFLQPQHF
V: TRBV5-4; CDR3: CASSQGGENYGYTF
V: TRBV30; CDR3: CAWSVQFGANVLTF
V: TRBV5-1; CDR3: CASSLEGGREGYTF
V: TRBV3-1/TRBV3-2; CDR3: CASSQPGLSSGGSDTQYF
V: TRBV5-1; CDR3: CASSLVGVGSPLHF
V: TRBV10-3; CDR3: CAISDHLRGAAYGYTF
V: TRBV24-1; CDR3: CATSDAGGMEAFF
V: TRBV2; CDR3: CASSADVYNSPLHF
V: TRBV5-4; CDR3: CASSLGAQPNYGYTF
V: TRBV7-9; CDR3: CASSQAPRGEYNEQFF
V: TRBV19; CDR3: CASSIVSNNEQFF
V: TRBV6-1; CDR3: CASSEMDRASGNTIYF
V: TRBV2; CDR3: CASSGQTPYEQYF
V: TRBV5-4; CDR3: CASSLDLISLLDTQYF
V: TRBV19; CDR3: CASIHHPSGDPNYGYTF
V: TRBV19; CDR3: CASNRDRRTEAFF